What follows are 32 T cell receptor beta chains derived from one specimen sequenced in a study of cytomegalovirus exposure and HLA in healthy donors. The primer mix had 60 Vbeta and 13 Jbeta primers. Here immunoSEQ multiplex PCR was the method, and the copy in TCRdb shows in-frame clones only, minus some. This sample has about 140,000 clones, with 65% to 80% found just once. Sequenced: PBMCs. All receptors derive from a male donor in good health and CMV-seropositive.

CDR3 DNA sequence: TGTGCCAGCAACATCCTAGGGACAGGCTACAATGAGCAGTTCTTC. This gives the protein CASNILGTGYNEQFF. The genes are TRBV7-2 and TRBJ2-1, with 8 bases lining up with TRBD1. CDR3 size: 15 residues. The V and J ends lost 7 bases and 3 bases, in that order; junction bases with no gene match: 8. Per the germline V gene, CDR1 is SGHTA and CDR2 is FQGNSA.

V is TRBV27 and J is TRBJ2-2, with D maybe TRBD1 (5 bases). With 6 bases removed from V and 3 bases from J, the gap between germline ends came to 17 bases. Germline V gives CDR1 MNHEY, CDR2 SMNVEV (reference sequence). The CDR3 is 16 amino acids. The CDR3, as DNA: TGTGCCAGCAGCCATCGACTGGGGCCTTACACCGGGGAGCTGTTTTTT. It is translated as CASSHRLGPYTGELFF.

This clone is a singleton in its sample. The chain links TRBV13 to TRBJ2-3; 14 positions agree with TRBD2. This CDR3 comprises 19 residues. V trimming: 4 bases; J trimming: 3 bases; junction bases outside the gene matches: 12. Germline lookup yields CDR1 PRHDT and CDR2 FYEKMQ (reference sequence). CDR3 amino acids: CASSSSGTSGRLGTDTQYF. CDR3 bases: TGTGCCAGCAGCTCATCTGGGACTAGCGGGAGACTTGGGACAGATACGCAGTATTTT.

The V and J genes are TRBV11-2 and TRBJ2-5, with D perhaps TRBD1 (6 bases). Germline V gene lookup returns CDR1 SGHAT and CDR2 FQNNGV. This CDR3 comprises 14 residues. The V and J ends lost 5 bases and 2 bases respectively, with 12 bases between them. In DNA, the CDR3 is TGTGCCAGCAGCATACAGGGATTACAAGAGACCCAGTACTTC. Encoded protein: CASSIQGLQETQYF.

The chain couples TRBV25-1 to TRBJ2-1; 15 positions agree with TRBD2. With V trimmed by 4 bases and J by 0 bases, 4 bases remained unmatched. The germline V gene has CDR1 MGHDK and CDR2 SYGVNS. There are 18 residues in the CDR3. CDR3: CASSGSGLAGGSYNEQFF. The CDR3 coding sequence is TGTGCCAGCAGTGGATCGGGACTAGCGGGAGGCTCCTACAATGAGCAGTTCTTC.

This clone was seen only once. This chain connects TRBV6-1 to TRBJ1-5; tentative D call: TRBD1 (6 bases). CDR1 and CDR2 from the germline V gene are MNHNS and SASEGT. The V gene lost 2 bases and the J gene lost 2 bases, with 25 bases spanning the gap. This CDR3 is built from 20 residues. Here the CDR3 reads CASSEQDRFQVIYRNQPQHF. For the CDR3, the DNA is TGTGCCAGCAGTGAACAAGACAGGTTCCAGGTTATATATCGCAATCAGCCCCAGCATTTT.

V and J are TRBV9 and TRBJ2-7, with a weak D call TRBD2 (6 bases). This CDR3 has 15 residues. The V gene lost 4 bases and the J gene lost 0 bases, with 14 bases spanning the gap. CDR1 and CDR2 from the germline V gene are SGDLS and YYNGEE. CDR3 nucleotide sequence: TGTGCCAGCAGCCTAACGGGTAGCGGCTCCTACGAGCAGTACTTC. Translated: CASSLTGSGSYEQYF.

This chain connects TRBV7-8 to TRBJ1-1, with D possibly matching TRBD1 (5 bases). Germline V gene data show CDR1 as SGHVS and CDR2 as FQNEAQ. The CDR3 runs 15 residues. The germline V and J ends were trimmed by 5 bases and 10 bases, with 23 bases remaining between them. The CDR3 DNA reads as TGTGCCAGCAGCCCGAATACGGGACTTTCCGGGGGAGCTTTCTTT. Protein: CASSPNTGLSGGAFF.

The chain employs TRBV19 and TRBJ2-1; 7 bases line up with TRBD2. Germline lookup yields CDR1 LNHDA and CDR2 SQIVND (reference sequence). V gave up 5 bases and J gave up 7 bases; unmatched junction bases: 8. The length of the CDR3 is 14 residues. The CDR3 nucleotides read TGTGCCAGTAGTGAGGTGACTAGCAGTAATGAGCAGTTCTTC. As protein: CASSEVTSSNEQFF.

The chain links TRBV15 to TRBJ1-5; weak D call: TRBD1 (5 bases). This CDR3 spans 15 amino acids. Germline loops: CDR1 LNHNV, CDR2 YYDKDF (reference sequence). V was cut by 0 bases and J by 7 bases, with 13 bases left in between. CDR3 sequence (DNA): TGTGCCACCAGCAGAGATCTGCAGGGCGTACAGCCCCAGCATTTT. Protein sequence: CATSRDLQGVQPQHF.

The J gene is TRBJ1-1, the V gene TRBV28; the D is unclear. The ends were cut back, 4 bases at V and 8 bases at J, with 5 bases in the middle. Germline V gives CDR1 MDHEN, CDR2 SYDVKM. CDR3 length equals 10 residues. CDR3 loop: CASSSGEAFF. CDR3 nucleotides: TGTGCCAGCAGTTCCGGGGAAGCTTTCTTT. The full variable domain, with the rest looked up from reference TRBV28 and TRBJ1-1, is DVKVTQSSRYLVKRTGEKVFLECVQDMDHENMFWYRQDPGLGLRLIYFSYDVKMKEKGDIPEGYSVSREKKERFSLILESASTNQTSMYLCASSSGEAFFGQGTRLTVV.

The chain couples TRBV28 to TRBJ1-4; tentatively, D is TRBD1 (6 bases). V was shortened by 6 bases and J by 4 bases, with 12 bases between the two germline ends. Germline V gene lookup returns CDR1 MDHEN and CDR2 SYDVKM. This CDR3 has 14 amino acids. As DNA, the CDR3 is TGTGCCAGCAGGGGGGGGGCAGTTAATGAAAAACTGTTTTTT. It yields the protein CASRGGAVNEKLFF. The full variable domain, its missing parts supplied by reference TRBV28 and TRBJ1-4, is DVKVTQSSRYLVKRTGEKVFLECVQDMDHENMFWYRQDPGLGLRLIYFSYDVKMKEKGDIPEGYSVSREKKERFSLILESASTNQTSMYLCASRGGAVNEKLFFGSGTQLSVL.

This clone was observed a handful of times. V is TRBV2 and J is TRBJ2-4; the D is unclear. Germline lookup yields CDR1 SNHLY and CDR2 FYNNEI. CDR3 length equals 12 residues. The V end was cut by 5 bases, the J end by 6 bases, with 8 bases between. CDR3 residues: CASSPYLNIQYF. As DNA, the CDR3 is TGTGCCAGCAGTCCCTACCTAAACATTCAGTACTTC.

CDR3 loop: CASSPRTGGNSYTF. The CDR3 DNA reads as TGCGCCAGCAGCCCGAGGACAGGGGGGAATAGCTACACCTTC. This chain joins TRBV5-1 and TRBJ1-2, with TRBD1 matching 10 bases. The CDR3 has 14 residues. V trimming: 4 bases; J trimming: 9 bases; junction bases outside the gene matches: 9. CDR1 and CDR2 (germline): SGHRS, YFSETQ.

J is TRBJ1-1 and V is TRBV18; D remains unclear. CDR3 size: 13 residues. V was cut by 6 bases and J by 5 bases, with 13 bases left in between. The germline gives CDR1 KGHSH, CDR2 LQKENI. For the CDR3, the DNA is TGTGCCAGCTCCCGAGATGCAAGAACTGAAGCTTTCTTT. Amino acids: CASSRDARTEAFF.

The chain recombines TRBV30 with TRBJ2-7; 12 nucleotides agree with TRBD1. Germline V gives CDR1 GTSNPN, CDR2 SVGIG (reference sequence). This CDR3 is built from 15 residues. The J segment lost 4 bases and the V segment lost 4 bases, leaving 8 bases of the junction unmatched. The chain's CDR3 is CAWKNPGQGAYEQYF. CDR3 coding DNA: TGTGCCTGGAAGAACCCGGGACAGGGGGCTTACGAGCAGTACTTC.

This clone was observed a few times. As DNA, the CDR3 is TGTGCCAGCAGTGAGGTCCCTCAGGGGGAGGTCCCTTCCAATGAGCAGTTCTTC. Residues: CASSEVPQGEVPSNEQFF. The genes are TRBV25-1 and TRBJ2-1; tentatively, D is TRBD1 (7 bases). Deletions cut 3 bases from V and 6 bases from J, with 24 bases between. The CDR3 loop spans 18 amino acids. Looked up from germline, CDR1 is MGHDK and CDR2 is SYGVNS.

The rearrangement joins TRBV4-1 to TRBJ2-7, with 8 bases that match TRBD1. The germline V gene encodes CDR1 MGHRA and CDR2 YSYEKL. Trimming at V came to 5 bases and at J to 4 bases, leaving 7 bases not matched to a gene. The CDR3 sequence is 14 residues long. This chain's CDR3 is CASSSRQGLYEQYF. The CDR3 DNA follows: TGCGCCAGCAGCTCACGACAGGGGCTGTACGAGCAGTACTTC.

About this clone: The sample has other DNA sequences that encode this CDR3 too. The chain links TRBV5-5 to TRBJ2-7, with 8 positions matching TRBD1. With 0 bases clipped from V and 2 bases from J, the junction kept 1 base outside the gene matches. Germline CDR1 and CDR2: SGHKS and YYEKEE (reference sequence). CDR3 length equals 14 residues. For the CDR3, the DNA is TGTGCCAGCAGCTTGGGGACAGGGCCCTACGAGCAGTACTTC. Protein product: CASSLGTGPYEQYF.

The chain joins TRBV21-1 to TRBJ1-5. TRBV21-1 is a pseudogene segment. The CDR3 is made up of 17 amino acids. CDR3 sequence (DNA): TGTGCCAGCAGCCCCCCGCTGCTACCTATGAGCAATCAGCCCCAGCATTTT. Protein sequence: CASSPPLLPMSNQPQHF.

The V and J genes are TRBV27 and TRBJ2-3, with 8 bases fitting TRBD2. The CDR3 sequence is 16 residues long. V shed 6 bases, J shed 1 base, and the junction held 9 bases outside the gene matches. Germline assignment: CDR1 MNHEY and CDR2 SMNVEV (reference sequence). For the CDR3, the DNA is TGTGCCAGCAGCCTCTTGGGGCGGGGGGGCACAGATACGCAGTATTTT. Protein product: CASSLLGRGGTDTQYF.

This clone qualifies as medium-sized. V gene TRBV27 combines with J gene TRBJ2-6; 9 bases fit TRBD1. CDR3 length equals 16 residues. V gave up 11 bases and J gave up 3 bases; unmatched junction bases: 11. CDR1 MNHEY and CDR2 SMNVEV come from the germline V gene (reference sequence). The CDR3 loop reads CASTTGGLDGANVLTF. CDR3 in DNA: TGTGCCTCGACGACAGGGGGACTGGATGGGGCCAACGTCCTGACTTTC. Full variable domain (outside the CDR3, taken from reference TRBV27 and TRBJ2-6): EAQVTQNPRYLITVTGKKLTVTCSQNMNHEYMSWYRQDPGLGLRQIYYSMNVEVTDKGDVPEGYKVSRKEKRNFPLILESPSPNQTSLYFCASTTGGLDGANVLTFGAGSRLTVL.

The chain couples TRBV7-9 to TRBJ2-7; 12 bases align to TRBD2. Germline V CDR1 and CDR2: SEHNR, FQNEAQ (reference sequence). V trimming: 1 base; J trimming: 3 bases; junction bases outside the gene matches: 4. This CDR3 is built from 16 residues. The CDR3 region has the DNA TGTGCCAGCAGCTTAGGGACTAGCGGGGTTATCTACGAGCAGTACTTC. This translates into CASSLGTSGVIYEQYF.

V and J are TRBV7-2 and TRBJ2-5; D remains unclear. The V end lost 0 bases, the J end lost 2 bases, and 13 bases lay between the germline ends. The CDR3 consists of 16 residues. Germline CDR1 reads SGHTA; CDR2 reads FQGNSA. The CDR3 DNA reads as TGTGCCAGCAGCTTAGCCCCAGTTGGAGTACAAGAGACCCAGTACTTC. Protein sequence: CASSLAPVGVQETQYF.

CDR3 coding DNA: TGTGCCAGCAGTCCAAAGGAGGGGCCCCACTACGAGCAGTACTTC. Its translation is CASSPKEGPHYEQYF. The chain uses TRBV27 and TRBJ2-7; TRBD2 is a possible D gene (6 bases). CDR3 length: 15 amino acids. Deletions cut 5 bases from V and 3 bases from J, with 17 bases between. Germline V gene data show CDR1 as MNHEY and CDR2 as SMNVEV (reference sequence).

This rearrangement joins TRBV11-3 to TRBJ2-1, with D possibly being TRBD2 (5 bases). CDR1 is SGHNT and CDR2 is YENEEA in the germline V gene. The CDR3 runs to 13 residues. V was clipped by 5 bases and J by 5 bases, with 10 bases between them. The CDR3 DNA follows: TGTGCCAGCAGCCCCGGGGAAAACAATGAGCAGTTCTTC. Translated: CASSPGENNEQFF.

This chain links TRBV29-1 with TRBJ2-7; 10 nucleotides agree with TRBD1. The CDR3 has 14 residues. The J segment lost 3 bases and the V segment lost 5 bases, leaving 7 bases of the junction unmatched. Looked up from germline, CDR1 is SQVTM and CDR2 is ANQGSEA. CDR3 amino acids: CSVSADRGVYEQYF. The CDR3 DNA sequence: TGCAGCGTTAGCGCGGACAGGGGGGTCTACGAGCAGTACTTC.

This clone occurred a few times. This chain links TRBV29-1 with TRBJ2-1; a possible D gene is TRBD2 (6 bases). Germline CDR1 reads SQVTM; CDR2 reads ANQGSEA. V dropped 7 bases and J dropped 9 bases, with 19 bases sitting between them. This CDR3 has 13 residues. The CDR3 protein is CSAKRPEGGEQFF. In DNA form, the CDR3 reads TGCAGCGCTAAACGGCCGGAGGGCGGTGAGCAGTTCTTC.

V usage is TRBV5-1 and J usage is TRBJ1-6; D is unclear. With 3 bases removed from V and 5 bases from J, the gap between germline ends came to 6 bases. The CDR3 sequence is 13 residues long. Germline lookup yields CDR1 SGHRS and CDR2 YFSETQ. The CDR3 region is CASSSLDNSPLHF. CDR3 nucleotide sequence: TGCGCCAGCAGCTCGCTAGATAATTCACCCCTCCACTTT.

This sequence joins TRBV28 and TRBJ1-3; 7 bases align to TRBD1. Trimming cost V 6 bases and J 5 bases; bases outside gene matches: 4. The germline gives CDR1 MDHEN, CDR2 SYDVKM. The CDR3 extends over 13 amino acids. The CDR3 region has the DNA TGTGCCAGCAGAGACAGGGCCAGAAACACCATATATTTT. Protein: CASRDRARNTIYF. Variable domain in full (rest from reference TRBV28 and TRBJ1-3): DVKVTQSSRYLVKRTGEKVFLECVQDMDHENMFWYRQDPGLGLRLIYFSYDVKMKEKGDIPEGYSVSREKKERFSLILESASTNQTSMYLCASRDRARNTIYFGEGSWLTVV.

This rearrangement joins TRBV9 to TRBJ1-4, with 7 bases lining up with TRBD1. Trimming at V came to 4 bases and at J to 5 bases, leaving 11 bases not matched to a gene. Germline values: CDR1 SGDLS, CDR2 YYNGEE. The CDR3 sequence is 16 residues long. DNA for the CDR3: TGTGCCAGCAGCTCTCAAAGACAGGGCCTCAATGAAAAACTGTTTTTT. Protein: CASSSQRQGLNEKLFF.

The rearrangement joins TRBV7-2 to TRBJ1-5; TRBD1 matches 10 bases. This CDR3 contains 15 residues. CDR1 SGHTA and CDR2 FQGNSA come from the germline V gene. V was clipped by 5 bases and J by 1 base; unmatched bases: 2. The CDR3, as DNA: TGTGCCAGCAGCCTGGGACAGGGGAGCAATCAGCCCCAGCATTTT. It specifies CASSLGQGSNQPQHF.